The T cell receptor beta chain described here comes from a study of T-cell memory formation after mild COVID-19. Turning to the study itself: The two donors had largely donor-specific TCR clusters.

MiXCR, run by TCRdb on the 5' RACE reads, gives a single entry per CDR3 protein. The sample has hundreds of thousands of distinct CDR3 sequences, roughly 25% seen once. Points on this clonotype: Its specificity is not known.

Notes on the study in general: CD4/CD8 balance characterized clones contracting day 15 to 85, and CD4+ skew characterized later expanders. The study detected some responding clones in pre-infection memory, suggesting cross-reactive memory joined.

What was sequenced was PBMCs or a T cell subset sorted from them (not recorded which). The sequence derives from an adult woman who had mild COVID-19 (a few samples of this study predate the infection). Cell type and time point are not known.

CDR3 in amino acids: CASHRTGTYNQPQHF. The CDR3 DNA reads as TGTGCCAGCCACCGGACAGGGACTTACAATCAGCCCCAGCATTTT. The chain combines TRBV19 with TRBJ1-5; TRBD1 matches at 8 bases. V lost 9 bases, J lost 3 bases, and 10 bases stayed unmatched. The CDR3 consists of 15 residues. The V gene's germline CDR1 is LNHDA and CDR2 SQIVND (reference sequence).